A single sample is the source of the 25 T cell receptor beta chains below, sequenced in a study of blood T cells in healthy people across ages. It was with a sample-barcoded 5' primer and a J-beta primer mix that a second PCR of roughly 7 to 12 cycles was run. MiXCR, applied by TCRdb to the 5' RACE reads, yields one record per CDR3 protein. Here the sample spans about 1,400,000 distinct CDR3 sequences, roughly 60% being singletons. Material: blood. All receptors derive from a man between 18 and 29 years old in good health.

J is TRBJ1-1 and V is TRBV4-1; weak D call: TRBD1 (5 bases). Deletions cut 2 bases from V and 4 bases from J, with 14 bases between. This CDR3 has 15 amino acids. CDR1 and CDR2 from the germline V gene are MGHRA and YSYEKL. CDR3 sequence reads: CASSQRRGERTEAFF. The CDR3 DNA sequence: TGCGCCAGCAGCCAAAGGAGAGGGGAGCGCACTGAAGCTTTCTTT.

The V call is TRBV4-1, the J call TRBJ2-7; 7 nucleotides line up with TRBD2. This CDR3 has 14 amino acids. The V gene's germline CDR1 is MGHRA and CDR2 YSYEKL. Trimming at V came to 6 bases and at J to 0 bases, leaving 5 bases not matched to a gene. This chain's CDR3 is CASSTSASSYEQYF. In DNA, the CDR3 is TGCGCCAGCAGTACTAGCGCCAGCTCCTACGAGCAGTACTTC.

This chain connects TRBV10-3 to TRBJ1-1; TRBD1 might be the D (6 bases). CDR1 and CDR2 (germline): ENHRY, SYGVKD. Deletions cut 2 bases from V and 2 bases from J, with 24 bases between. The CDR3 has 19 amino acids. This CDR3 is CAISETQGGIYLSNTEAFF. The CDR3 coding sequence is TGTGCCATCAGTGAGACACAGGGAGGGATCTACTTATCAAACACTGAAGCTTTCTTT.

The genes are TRBV9 and TRBJ2-1; no reliable D call. This CDR3 is 14 amino acids long. Germline V CDR1 and CDR2: SGDLS, YYNGEE. The ends were cut back, 3 bases at V and 5 bases at J, with 12 bases in the middle. CDR3 protein: CASSGAGPNNEQFF. DNA of the CDR3: TGTGCCAGCAGCGGAGCAGGCCCAAACAATGAGCAGTTCTTC.

The V call is TRBV7-9, the J call TRBJ2-5; D remains ambiguous. CDR3 length: 12 amino acids. Between the trimmed V and J ends, which lost 9 bases and 0 bases, there was a span of 8 bases. The V gene's germline CDR1 is SEHNR and CDR2 FQNEAQ (reference sequence). In DNA form, the CDR3 reads TGTGCCAGTGGGCCAGACCAAGAGACCCAGTACTTC. It specifies CASGPDQETQYF.

J is TRBJ1-2 and V is TRBV27; no reliable D call. Germline loops: CDR1 MNHEY, CDR2 SMNVEV (reference sequence). V lost 8 bases and J 2 bases, leaving 12 bases between the germline ends. This CDR3 contains 13 residues. CDR3: CASQPDTNYGYTF. CDR3 bases: TGTGCCAGCCAACCCGACACGAACTATGGCTACACCTTC.

This clonotype was counted between two and nine times. This chain joins TRBV28 and TRBJ2-4, with D perhaps matching TRBD1 (6 bases). Germline CDR1 and CDR2: MDHEN and SYDVKM. This CDR3 spans 13 amino acids. Trimming shortened V by 6 bases and J by 10 bases, and 16 bases separated the two germline ends. The CDR3 here is CASRGEGTIIQYF. DNA for the CDR3: TGTGCCAGCAGGGGAGAGGGGACAATAATTCAGTACTTC.

In its sample, this clonotype was seen a few times. The V gene is TRBV29-1, the J gene TRBJ1-4, with D possibly TRBD1 on 5 matching bases. The CDR3 runs to 13 residues. The V and J ends lost 0 bases and 7 bases respectively, with 9 bases between them. Germline V CDR1 and CDR2: SQVTM, ANQGSEA. CDR3 coding DNA: TGCAGCGTTGAAGACAGGGTCGGTGAAAAACTGTTTTTT. Translated, it gives CSVEDRVGEKLFF.

The rearrangement uses TRBV28 and TRBJ2-5; 9 nucleotides agree with TRBD1. The V gene's germline CDR1 is MDHEN and CDR2 SYDVKM. The CDR3 contains 13 residues. Trimming cost V 10 bases and J 4 bases; bases outside gene matches: 7. Written as DNA, the CDR3 is TGTGCCATCCGGGACAGGGTCATAGAGACCCAGTACTTC. Translation gives CAIRDRVIETQYF. The entire variable domain, with the rest obtained from reference TRBV28 and TRBJ2-5, is as follows: DVKVTQSSRYLVKRTGEKVFLECVQDMDHENMFWYRQDPGLGLRLIYFSYDVKMKEKGDIPEGYSVSREKKERFSLILESASTNQTSMYLCAIRDRVIETQYFGPGTRLLVL.

This chain uses TRBV29-1 with TRBJ2-1; either TRBD1 or TRBD2 may fit D (6 bases each). V was clipped by 0 bases and J by 8 bases, with 17 bases between them. Germline V gives CDR1 SQVTM, CDR2 ANQGSEA. The CDR3 has 15 amino acids. DNA of the CDR3: TGCAGCGTTGAAGACCGGGGGCACCTCTGGGATGAGCAGTTCTTC. This sequence encodes CSVEDRGHLWDEQFF.

In this sample, this clonotype turned up a few times. The chain combines TRBV3-1 with TRBJ1-1; maybe TRBD1 (5 bases). Germline V gene sequence: CDR1 LGHDT, CDR2 YNNKEL (reference sequence). The CDR3 is 15 residues long. V was shortened by 1 base and J by 0 bases, with 9 bases between the two germline ends. The CDR3, as DNA: TGTGCCAGCAGCCAAGCTAGGGGAATGAACACTGAAGCTTTCTTT. It yields the protein CASSQARGMNTEAFF.

V is TRBV15 and J is TRBJ2-7, with D uncertain. The V and J ends lost 3 bases and 5 bases respectively, with 11 bases between them. Germline-derived CDR1 and CDR2 are LNHNV and YYDKDF (reference sequence). The CDR3 is made up of 13 amino acids. CDR3 sequence reads: CATSRGKTDEQYF. Here the CDR3 DNA reads TGTGCCACCAGCAGGGGAAAAACCGACGAGCAGTACTTC. Supplemented by reference TRBV15 and TRBJ2-7, the full variable domain reads DAMVIQNPRYQVTQFGKPVTLSCSQTLNHNVMYWYQQKSSQAPKLLFHYYDKDFNNEADTPDNFQSRRPNTSFCFLDIRSPGLGDTAMYLCATSRGKTDEQYFGPGTRLTVT.

The chain carries TRBV20-1 and TRBJ2-5; TRBD2 matches at 14 bases. Germline-derived CDR1 and CDR2 are DFQATT and SNEGSKA (reference sequence). With V trimmed by 6 bases and J by 5 bases, 14 bases remained unmatched. The CDR3 covers 17 residues. The CDR3 sequence is CSAVHGTSGRRTETQYF. The CDR3 DNA follows: TGCAGTGCGGTACACGGGACTAGCGGGAGACGCACGGAGACCCAGTACTTC.

A few counts support this clonotype. The chain joins TRBV6-1 to TRBJ1-2; perhaps TRBD1 as D (5 bases). Germline CDR1 MNHNS, CDR2 SASEGT. The CDR3 consists of 12 residues. The ends were cut back, 8 bases at V and 2 bases at J, with 9 bases in the middle. CDR3 protein: CASGTANYGYTF. CDR3 nucleotide sequence: TGTGCCAGCGGGACGGCGAACTATGGCTACACCTTC.

The chain carries TRBV5-1 and TRBJ1-2; TRBD1 might be the D (6 bases). Per germline, CDR1 SGHRS and CDR2 YFSETQ. The V gene lost 5 bases and the J gene lost 6 bases, with 20 bases spanning the gap. The CDR3 runs to 15 residues. The CDR3 region has the DNA TGCGCCAGCAGGTCCGCCCAGGGGAGCAGGGATGGCTACACCTTC. This translates into CASRSAQGSRDGYTF.

The rearrangement uses TRBV5-1 and TRBJ2-1, with a tentative D call TRBD1 (6 bases). Germline V gene sequence: CDR1 SGHRS, CDR2 YFSETQ. V lost 7 bases and J lost 7, with 15 bases in between. This CDR3 is 13 amino acids long. The CDR3 sequence is CASGQGQLNEQFF. CDR3 nucleotides: TGCGCCAGCGGCCAGGGACAACTAAATGAGCAGTTCTTC.

The chain has TRBV7-9 and TRBJ2-1; tentatively, D is TRBD2 (6 bases). Trimming left V 2 bases short and J 5 bases short, with 13 bases between. Germline lookup yields CDR1 SEHNR and CDR2 FQNEAQ (reference sequence). The CDR3 has 15 residues. Here the CDR3 DNA reads TGTGCCAGCAGCTTACTTGAGACTAGAAACAATGAGCAGTTCTTC. Translating gives CASSLLETRNNEQFF.

This clonotype was detected only a few times. This chain connects TRBV20-1 to TRBJ2-1; unclear D gene. The CDR3 is 11 amino acids. V was trimmed by 5 bases and J by 3 bases, leaving 5 bases between them. In germline, CDR1 is DFQATT, CDR2 SNEGSKA (reference sequence). The CDR3 nucleotides read TGCAGTGCTCCGGACTACAATGAGCAGTTCTTC. Translated: CSAPDYNEQFF.

V and J are TRBV27 and TRBJ1-2; 12 nucleotides line up with TRBD1. V was pared by 2 bases and J by 4 bases, with 8 bases of the junction left unmatched. The CDR3 totals 17 residues. Germline lookup yields CDR1 MNHEY and CDR2 SMNVEV (reference sequence). The DNA for the CDR3 is TGTGCCAGCAGTTTAGCGGGACAGGGGGCCAGACTCTATGGCTACACCTTC. Translation gives CASSLAGQGARLYGYTF.

A word on this clonotype: Sequence at one end of the junction differs from germline and may be a read error. The chain couples TRBV27 to TRBJ2-1; D gene uncertain. The CDR3 is made up of 11 amino acids. The V gene's germline CDR1 is MNHEY and CDR2 SMNVEV (reference sequence). The CDR3 region is CASSLYSEQFF. The CDR3 nucleotides are TGTGCCAGCAGCCTATACAGTGAGCAGTTCTTC.

V usage is TRBV4-1 and J usage is TRBJ2-7; D is uncertain. Trimming removed 0 bases from V and 3 bases from J, with 9 bases in between. This CDR3 contains 14 residues. Germline assignment: CDR1 MGHRA and CDR2 YSYEKL. Written as DNA, the CDR3 is TGCGCCAGCAGCCAAGAGGGGATGTTCTACGAGCAGTACTTC. This encodes CASSQEGMFYEQYF.

The rearrangement links TRBV7-8 to TRBJ1-1; D possibly corresponds to TRBD1 (6 bases). This CDR3 has 16 amino acids. Trimming pared 2 bases from V and 1 base from J, leaving 14 bases between. Germline V gives CDR1 SGHVS, CDR2 FQNEAQ. The CDR3 coding sequence is TGTGCCAGCAGCTTACGCGGGGGGCTTTCGAACACTGAAGCTTTCTTT. Its translation is CASSLRGGLSNTEAFF.

The V gene is TRBV2, the J gene TRBJ2-4; 10 bases line up with TRBD1. Germline V lookup: CDR1 SNHLY, CDR2 FYNNEI. The length of the CDR3 is 15 residues. With 7 bases clipped from V and 6 bases from J, the junction kept 9 bases outside the gene matches. CDR3 nucleotide sequence: TGTGCCAGCATTGGACCGGGACAGGGGAGAAACATTCAGTACTTC. Amino acids: CASIGPGQGRNIQYF.

CDR3 sequence: CASSRDRGAGANVLTF. The DNA for the CDR3 is TGTGCCAGTAGTCGGGACAGGGGGGCTGGGGCCAACGTCCTGACTTTC. The V gene is TRBV12-3 or TRBV12-4, the J gene TRBJ2-6, with TRBD1 matching 11 bases. The CDR3 runs to 16 residues. With 9 bases clipped from V and 2 bases from J, the junction kept 6 bases outside the gene matches.

The V call is TRBV5-1, the J call TRBJ2-4; 7 bases agree with TRBD2. The J call may be faulty, since TRBJ2-5 better matches the DNA end. The CDR3 has 15 residues. In germline, CDR1 is SGHRS, CDR2 YFSETQ. The CDR3 here is CASRSGTINQETQYF. The CDR3 bases are TGCGCCAGCAGATCTGGGACTATCAATCAAGAGACCCAGTACTTC.